This record looks at one T cell receptor (beta chain) sequence and its context. The target antigen is unknown. The sample is drawn from a study of identical twins. General study points: With abundant cord blood beta clonotypes, insertions were fewer; memory repertoires showed no such pattern.

Template switching created a universal primer site, and the cDNA included unique molecular identifiers. TCRdb independently ran MiXCR on the 5' RACE reads; one entry per CDR3 protein. The data show around 450,000 distinct CDR3 sequences, approximately 14% seen once. This CDR3 has 14 residues. Unmatched junction bases numbered 4, after V lost 2 bases and J lost 3 bases. Germline CDR1 reads KGHSH; CDR2 reads LQKENI. The sample was also reused in another study, on yellow fever vaccine responses in identical twins. As that report states: Twin vaccine T cell responses reportedly seemed partly convergent, partly personalized.

The TCR was taken from a woman younger than 35 in good health. The chain recombines TRBV18 with TRBJ2-7, with TRBD1 identical over 7 bases. Material: CD4+ T cells sorted from blood. The CDR3 loop is CASSPVGQNYEQYF. The CDR3 DNA follows: TGTGCCAGCTCACCAGTGGGACAGAACTACGAGCAGTACTTC.